These T cell receptor beta chains were read from a single sample in a study of blood T cell repertoires in COVID-19. Produced via immunoSEQ multiplex PCR; TCRdb's table is partial and in-frame only. Of 300,000 or so clones in the sample, around nine tenths were seen once. Sequencing was done on a sample of peripheral blood. The receptor source for this set is a man aged 65 to 79 with acute or convalescent COVID-19. Both conserved end residues are part of each CDR3. A D gene is named only where the DNA matches it firmly. Expanded clones are given a class, and other clones once, few, many or no size at all.

d_gene: NA; v_gene: TRBV3-1/TRBV3-2; len: 16; j_gene: TRBJ2-1; abundance: NA; CDR3aa: CASSPTGSGAYNEQFF; CDR3nt: TGTGCCAGCAGCCCGACCGGGAGTGGCGCCTACAATGAGCAGTTCTTC
d_gene: NA; v_gene: TRBV21-1; len: 14; j_gene: TRBJ2-1; abundance: NA; CDR3aa: CASSTGGLSGEQFF; CDR3nt: TGTGCCAGCAGCACGGGAGGGCTCTCTGGGGAGCAGTTCTTC
d_gene: NA; v_gene: TRBV11-2; len: 14; j_gene: TRBJ1-1; abundance: NA; CDR3aa: CASSARSLNTEAFF; CDR3nt: TGTGCCAGCAGCGCCCGGAGTCTGAACACTGAAGCTTTCTTT
d_gene: TRBD1; v_gene: TRBV19; len: 15; j_gene: TRBJ2-5; abundance: once; CDR3aa: CASRPGQGAEETQYF; CDR3nt: TGTGCCAGTCGGCCGGGACAGGGGGCCGAAGAGACCCAGTACTTC
d_gene: NA; v_gene: TRBV3-1/TRBV3-2; len: 16; j_gene: TRBJ2-2; abundance: NA; CDR3aa: CASSRGRTHNTGELFF; CDR3nt: TGTGCCAGCAGCCGAGGCCGGACTCACAACACCGGGGAGCTGTTTTTT
d_gene: TRBD1; v_gene: TRBV7-2; len: 14; j_gene: TRBJ2-2; abundance: NA; CDR3aa: CASSTGGYTGELFF; CDR3nt: TGTGCCAGCAGCACAGGGGGCTACACCGGGGAGCTGTTTTTT
d_gene: TRBD1; v_gene: TRBV6-5; len: 13; j_gene: TRBJ1-2; abundance: NA; CDR3aa: CASRPDRGYGYTF; CDR3nt: TGTGCCAGCAGACCCGACAGGGGCTATGGCTACACCTTC
d_gene: NA; v_gene: TRBV28; len: 12; j_gene: TRBJ1-2; abundance: NA; CDR3aa: CASSLYRQGYTF; CDR3nt: TGTGCCAGCAGTTTATACAGGCAAGGCTACACCTTC
d_gene: NA; v_gene: TRBV5-1; len: 11; j_gene: TRBJ2-3; abundance: NA; CDR3aa: CASRRTDTQYF; CDR3nt: TGCGCCAGCAGGAGGACAGATACGCAGTATTTT
d_gene: NA; v_gene: TRBV5-1; len: 12; j_gene: TRBJ1-2; abundance: NA; CDR3aa: CASSLEDSVYTF; CDR3nt: TGCGCCAGCAGCTTGGAAGACAGTGTCTACACCTTC
d_gene: TRBD2; v_gene: TRBV4-3; len: 12; j_gene: TRBJ2-1; abundance: NA; CDR3aa: CASSQGSGRKFF; CDR3nt: TGCGCCAGCAGCCAAGGTAGCGGGAGGAAGTTCTTC
d_gene: NA; v_gene: TRBV6-5; len: 14; j_gene: TRBJ2-1; abundance: NA; CDR3aa: CASSSGISYNEQFF; CDR3nt: TGTGCCAGCAGTTCCGGGATTTCCTACAATGAGCAGTTCTTC
d_gene: TRBD1; v_gene: TRBV19; len: 14; j_gene: TRBJ2-7; abundance: once; CDR3aa: CASNRRTGQYEQYF; CDR3nt: TGTGCCAGTAACCGACGGACAGGGCAATACGAGCAGTACTTC
d_gene: NA; v_gene: TRBV7-2; len: 18; j_gene: TRBJ2-6; abundance: NA; CDR3aa: CASSLGGIQFSGANVLTF; CDR3nt: TGTGCCAGCAGCTTAGGAGGGATCCAATTTTCTGGGGCCAACGTCCTGACTTTC
d_gene: TRBD1; v_gene: TRBV29-1; len: 14; j_gene: TRBJ2-7; abundance: NA; CDR3aa: CSVRTGTGPYEQYF; CDR3nt: TGCAGCGTTAGAACCGGGACAGGGCCCTACGAGCAGTACTTC
d_gene: NA; v_gene: TRBV5-6; len: 13; j_gene: TRBJ2-1; abundance: NA; CDR3aa: CASSSDTHNEQFF; CDR3nt: TGTGCCAGCAGCTCGGACACGCACAATGAGCAGTTCTTC
d_gene: NA; v_gene: TRBV28; len: 14; j_gene: TRBJ2-5; abundance: NA; CDR3aa: CASSSTGTEETQYF; CDR3nt: TGTGCCAGCAGCTCGACCGGGACTGAAGAGACCCAGTACTTC
d_gene: NA; v_gene: TRBV7-9; len: 14; j_gene: TRBJ1-5; abundance: NA; CDR3aa: CASSLAGGGGPLHF; CDR3nt: TGTGCCAGCAGCTTAGCGGGTGGCGGGGGCCCCTTACATTTT
d_gene: NA; v_gene: TRBV15; len: 15; j_gene: TRBJ2-7; abundance: NA; CDR3aa: CATSPSLSGSYEQYF; CDR3nt: TGTGCCACCAGTCCTAGTTTAAGTGGGTCCTACGAGCAGTACTTC
d_gene: TRBD2; v_gene: TRBV7-9; len: 19; j_gene: TRBJ2-3; abundance: NA; CDR3aa: CASSLDRLAGGRWSDTQYF; CDR3nt: TGTGCCAGCAGCTTAGATCGCCTAGCGGGAGGGCGTTGGTCAGATACGCAGTATTTT
d_gene: TRBD2; v_gene: TRBV6-2/TRBV6-3; len: 13; j_gene: TRBJ2-5; abundance: NA; CDR3aa: CASSYGGGETQYF; CDR3nt: TGTGCCAGCAGTTACGGCGGGGGGGAGACCCAGTACTTC
d_gene: TRBD1; v_gene: TRBV30; len: 15; j_gene: TRBJ2-1; abundance: NA; CDR3aa: CAWGSLGQGANEQFF; CDR3nt: TGTGCCTGGGGATCCCTCGGACAGGGCGCTAATGAGCAGTTCTTC
d_gene: NA; v_gene: TRBV3-1/TRBV3-2; len: 13; j_gene: TRBJ2-7; abundance: NA; CDR3aa: CASSQDVHYEQYF; CDR3nt: TGTGCCAGCAGCCAAGACGTACACTACGAGCAGTACTTC
d_gene: NA; v_gene: TRBV19; len: 15; j_gene: TRBJ2-7; abundance: NA; CDR3aa: CASSISAGSSYEQYF; CDR3nt: TGTGCCAGTAGTATTAGTGCGGGGAGCTCCTACGAGCAGTACTTC
d_gene: NA; v_gene: TRBV29-1; len: 14; j_gene: TRBJ1-5; abundance: NA; CDR3aa: CSVVTGNSNQPQHF; CDR3nt: TGCAGCGTAGTCACAGGGAACAGCAATCAGCCCCAGCATTTT
d_gene: TRBD1; v_gene: TRBV18; len: 14; j_gene: TRBJ2-5; abundance: NA; CDR3aa: CASSPQGAQETQYF; CDR3nt: TGTGCCAGCTCGCCACAGGGGGCACAAGAGACCCAGTACTTC
d_gene: NA; v_gene: TRBV2; len: 14; j_gene: TRBJ1-1; abundance: NA; CDR3aa: CASSVEGGRTEAFF; CDR3nt: TGTGCCAGCAGTGTCGAGGGGGGGAGGACTGAAGCTTTCTTT